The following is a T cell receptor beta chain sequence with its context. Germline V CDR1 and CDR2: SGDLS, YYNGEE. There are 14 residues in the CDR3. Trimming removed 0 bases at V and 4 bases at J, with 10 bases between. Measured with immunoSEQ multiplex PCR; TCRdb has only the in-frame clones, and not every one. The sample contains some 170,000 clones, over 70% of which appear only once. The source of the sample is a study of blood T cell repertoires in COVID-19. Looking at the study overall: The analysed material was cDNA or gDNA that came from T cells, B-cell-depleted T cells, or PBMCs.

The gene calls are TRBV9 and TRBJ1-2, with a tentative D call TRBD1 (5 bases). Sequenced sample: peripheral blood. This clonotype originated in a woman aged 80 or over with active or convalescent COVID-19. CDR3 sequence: CASSVEDGGYGYTF. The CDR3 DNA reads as TGTGCCAGCAGCGTAGAAGACGGGGGCTATGGCTACACCTTC.